The 3 T cell receptor beta chains below all came from one sample that was sequenced in a study of cytomegalovirus exposure and HLA in healthy donors. The PCR ran on 60 Vbeta and 13 Jbeta primers. Data came from immunoSEQ multiplex PCR; TCRdb stores just in-frame clones and leaves some out. The sample includes some 160,000 clones, 72% of them seen just once. Sequenced input: PBMCs. The source of these receptors is a man aged 35 to 55 in good health and CMV-seronegative.

The chain joins TRBV13 to TRBJ1-1, with D perhaps TRBD1 (5 bases). CDR3 size: 17 residues. CDR1 and CDR2 from the germline V gene are PRHDT and FYEKMQ (reference sequence). V lost 5 bases, J lost 1 base, and 20 bases lay in between. CDR3 sequence reads: CASSANRRGGENTEAFF. DNA for the CDR3: TGTGCCAGCAGCGCCAACCGCCGGGGGGGGGAGAACACTGAAGCTTTCTTT.

This chain uses TRBV10-1 with TRBJ2-1; D is ambiguous. Germline assignment: CDR1 WNHNN and CDR2 SYGVQD (reference sequence). V was trimmed by 7 bases and J by 7 bases, leaving 5 bases between them. The CDR3 spans 10 residues. CDR3 bases: TGCGCCAGCAAGAGGAATGAGCAGTTCTTC. It yields the protein CASKRNEQFF.

CDR3 DNA: TGTGCCAGCAGCTTGGGAGGCTCCTACAATGAGCAGTTCTTC. Protein product: CASSLGGSYNEQFF. The chain employs TRBV5-6 and TRBJ2-1; no clear D. With 0 bases removed from V and 0 bases from J, the gap between germline ends came to 4 bases. The CDR3 consists of 14 residues. Germline CDR1 is SGHDT and CDR2 is YYEEEE.